A selection of T cell receptor beta chains follows, all from one sample in a study of early T cells in non-severe SARS-CoV-2 infection. TCRdb re-called the 5' RACE reads through MiXCR, storing one row per CDR3 protein. The sample shows 70,000 to 90,000 distinct CDR3 sequences, under 15% of them seen only once. What was sequenced was whole blood. These receptors were collected from an adult who was a healthcare worker with PCR-confirmed SARS-CoV-2 infection or an uninfected control (not recorded which). The CDR3 runs from the conserved cysteine through the conserved F or W. Each record gives: D gene, J gene, clone size, V gene, CDR3 protein, CDR3 DNA. A D gene is named only where the DNA matches it firmly. The size field is filled for only some rows; it gives once, few, many or a size class.

D gene: .
J gene: TRBJ2-1
clone size: .
V gene: TRBV29-1
CDR3 protein: CSARANEQFF
CDR3 DNA: TGCAGCGCGCGGGCTAATGAGCAGTTCTTC

D gene: .
J gene: TRBJ1-1
clone size: few
V gene: TRBV10-3
CDR3 protein: CAISELRDTEAFF
CDR3 DNA: TGTGCCATCAGTGAATTGAGGGACACTGAAGCTTTCTTT

D gene: .
J gene: TRBJ2-1
clone size: .
V gene: TRBV7-2
CDR3 protein: CASSPRGFSFGEQFF
CDR3 DNA: TGTGCCAGCAGCCCCAGAGGGTTTTCTTTCGGTGAGCAGTTCTTC

D gene: TRBD2
J gene: TRBJ2-1
clone size: .
V gene: TRBV11-2
CDR3 protein: CASSLVVTSGRGEQFF
CDR3 DNA: TGTGCCAGCAGCTTAGTCGTTACGAGCGGGAGGGGAGAGCAGTTCTTC

D gene: .
J gene: TRBJ2-7
clone size: .
V gene: TRBV7-2
CDR3 protein: CASSLMSEQYF
CDR3 DNA: TGTGCCAGCAGCTTAATGTCCGAGCAGTACTTC

D gene: .
J gene: TRBJ1-2
clone size: .
V gene: TRBV19
CDR3 protein: CASSIGREANYGYTF
CDR3 DNA: TGTGCCAGTAGTATAGGCAGGGAAGCTAACTATGGCTACACCTTC

D gene: .
J gene: TRBJ2-1
clone size: many
V gene: TRBV21-1
CDR3 protein: CASSKGMRGRLAGGGDEQFF
CDR3 DNA: TGTGCCAGCAGCAAAGGGATGAGGGGGCGACTAGCGGGAGGAGGTGATGAGCAGTTCTTC

D gene: TRBD1
J gene: TRBJ2-7
clone size: few
V gene: TRBV12-3/TRBV12-4
CDR3 protein: CASSKRTGGLGEQYF
CDR3 DNA: TGTGCCAGCAGTAAAAGGACAGGGGGTTTGGGCGAGCAGTACTTC

D gene: TRBD1
J gene: TRBJ2-3
clone size: .
V gene: TRBV5-1
CDR3 protein: CASSPDRADTDTQYF
CDR3 DNA: TGCGCCAGCAGCCCCGACAGGGCTGACACAGATACGCAGTATTTT

D gene: TRBD2
J gene: TRBJ2-1
clone size: .
V gene: TRBV11-2
CDR3 protein: CASSFLDTLAGGEQLF
CDR3 DNA: TGTGCCAGCAGCTTTTTAGATACCCTAGCGGGAGGTGAGCAGCTCTTC

D gene: TRBD1
J gene: TRBJ2-3
clone size: many
V gene: TRBV24-1
CDR3 protein: CATSVGYQDRGDTQYF
CDR3 DNA: TGTGCCACCAGCGTTGGGTATCAGGACAGGGGGGATACGCAGTATTTT

D gene: .
J gene: TRBJ2-1
clone size: .
V gene: TRBV20-1
CDR3 protein: CSALLGVAANEQFF
CDR3 DNA: TGCAGTGCTCTTTTGGGAGTTGCCGCCAATGAGCAGTTCTTC

D gene: .
J gene: TRBJ1-4
clone size: few
V gene: TRBV6-5
CDR3 protein: CASASGYAGANEKLFF
CDR3 DNA: TGTGCCAGCGCCTCTGGTTACGCAGGGGCGAATGAAAAACTGTTTTTT

D gene: .
J gene: TRBJ2-1
clone size: few
V gene: TRBV28
CDR3 protein: CASSKVFGRNEQFF
CDR3 DNA: TGTGCCAGCAGTAAGGTCTTCGGAAGGAATGAGCAGTTCTTC

D gene: TRBD1
J gene: TRBJ1-2
clone size: few
V gene: TRBV5-4
CDR3 protein: CASSIRDSYGYTF
CDR3 DNA: TGTGCCAGCAGCATCCGGGACAGCTATGGCTACACCTTC

D gene: TRBD2
J gene: TRBJ2-3
clone size: .
V gene: TRBV27
CDR3 protein: CASSPYSGGADTQYF
CDR3 DNA: TGTGCCAGCAGTCCCTATAGCGGGGGGGCGGATACGCAGTATTTT

D gene: .
J gene: TRBJ1-4
clone size: few
V gene: TRBV5-8
CDR3 protein: CASSPGSGGIREKLFF
CDR3 DNA: TGTGCCAGCAGCCCGGGGTCAGGAGGAATAAGAGAAAAACTGTTTTTT